The sequence of this T cell receptor beta chain was determined in a study of CD8+ T cells in alopecia areata. On the study more broadly: Treatment of the treated patients consisted of oral tofacitinib, 5 to 10 mg twice daily. The SALT score measured affected scalp surface percentage in treated patients. Findings and caveats of the study: In lesional scalp, particularly from alopecia totalis/universalis, clonality was higher than in normal scalp. When scalp samples are sequenced, resident alphabeta T cells of normal skin are also captured.

Germline V gives CDR1 SGHRS, CDR2 YFSETQ. This CDR3 region has 11 residues. V gave up 2 bases and J gave up 9 bases, with 6 bases separating them. Treatment meaning: oral pan-JAK inhibitor, 5-10 mg twice daily. Remarks on this clone: No antigen is known for it.

It was cDNA, reverse transcribed from extracted RNA, that served as the sequencing template. Assay used: immunoSEQ multiplex PCR; TCRdb lists only in-frame clones, some missing. The data show about 99,000 clones, with about nine tenths seen just once and approximately 10% held by the top ten. Sequencing used CD8+ T cells sorted from blood, obtained at approximately week 34, from a patient treated with tofacitinib. This chain uses TRBV5-1 with TRBJ2-1; no reliable D call. The receptor was derived from a human donor with alopecia areata. CDR3 protein: CASSLGGEQFF. CDR3 nucleotides: TGCGCCAGCAGCTTAGGTGGTGAGCAGTTCTTC.